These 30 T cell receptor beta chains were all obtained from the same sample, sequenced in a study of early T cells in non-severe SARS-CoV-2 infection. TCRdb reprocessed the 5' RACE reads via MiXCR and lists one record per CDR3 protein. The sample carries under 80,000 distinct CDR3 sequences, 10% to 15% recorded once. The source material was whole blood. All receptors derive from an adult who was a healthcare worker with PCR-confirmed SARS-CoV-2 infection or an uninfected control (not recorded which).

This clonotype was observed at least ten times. The CDR3 bases are TGTGCCAGCACCTGGACGGTGGGGAGTAATTCACCCCTCCACTTT. Translation gives CASTWTVGSNSPLHF. The chain recombines TRBV27 with TRBJ1-6; no definite D call. V was clipped by 7 bases and J by 6 bases, with 16 bases between them. The CDR3 contains 15 residues. CDR1 is MNHEY and CDR2 is SMNVEV in the germline V gene (reference sequence).

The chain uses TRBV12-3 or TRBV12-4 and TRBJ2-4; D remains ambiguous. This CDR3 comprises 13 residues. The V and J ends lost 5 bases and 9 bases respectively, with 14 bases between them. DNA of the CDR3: TGTGCCAGCAGTCCATCCTCCTGGGGCATTCAGTACTTC. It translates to CASSPSSWGIQYF.

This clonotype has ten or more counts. The CDR3 bases are TGTGCCAGTAGGACACAGGTGGATAGCAATCAGCCCCAGCATTTT. This gives the protein CASRTQVDSNQPQHF. The J gene is TRBJ1-5, the V gene TRBV19; D might be TRBD1 (5 bases). Trimming pared 6 bases from V and 0 bases from J, leaving 12 bases between. This CDR3 contains 15 residues. Per the germline V gene, CDR1 is LNHDA and CDR2 is SQIVND (reference sequence).

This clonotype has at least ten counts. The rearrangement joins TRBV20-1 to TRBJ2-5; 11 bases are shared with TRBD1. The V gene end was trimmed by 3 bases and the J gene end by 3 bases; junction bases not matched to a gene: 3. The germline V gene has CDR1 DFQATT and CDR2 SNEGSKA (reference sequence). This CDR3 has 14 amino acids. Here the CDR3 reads CSASLGQGEETQYF. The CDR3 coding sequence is TGCAGTGCTAGTTTGGGACAGGGGGAAGAGACCCAGTACTTC.

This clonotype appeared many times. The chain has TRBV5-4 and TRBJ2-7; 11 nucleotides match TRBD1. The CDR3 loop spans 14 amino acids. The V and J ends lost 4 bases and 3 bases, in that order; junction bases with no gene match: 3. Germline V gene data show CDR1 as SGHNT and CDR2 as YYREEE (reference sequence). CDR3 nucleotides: TGTGCCAGCAGCGAGGGACAGGGGGACTACGAGCAGTACTTC. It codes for CASSEGQGDYEQYF.

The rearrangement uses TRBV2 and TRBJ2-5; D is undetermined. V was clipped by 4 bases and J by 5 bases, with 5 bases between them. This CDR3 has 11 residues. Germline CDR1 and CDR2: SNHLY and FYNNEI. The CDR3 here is CASSAGETQYF. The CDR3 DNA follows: TGTGCCAGCAGTGCCGGTGAGACCCAGTACTTC.

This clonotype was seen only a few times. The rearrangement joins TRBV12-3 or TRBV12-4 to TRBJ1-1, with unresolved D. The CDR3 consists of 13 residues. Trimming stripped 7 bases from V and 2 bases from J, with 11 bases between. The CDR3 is CASTLPGNTEAFF. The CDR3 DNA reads TGTGCCAGCACCCTCCCGGGTAACACTGAAGCTTTCTTT.

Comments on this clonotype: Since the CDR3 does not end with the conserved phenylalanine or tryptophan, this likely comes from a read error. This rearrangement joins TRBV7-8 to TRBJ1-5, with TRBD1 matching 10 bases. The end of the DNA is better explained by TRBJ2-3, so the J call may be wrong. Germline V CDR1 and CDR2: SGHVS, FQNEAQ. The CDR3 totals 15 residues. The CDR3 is CASRPDRGSNQPQYS. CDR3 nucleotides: TGTGCCAGCAGACCGGACAGGGGGAGCAATCAGCCCCAGTATTCT.

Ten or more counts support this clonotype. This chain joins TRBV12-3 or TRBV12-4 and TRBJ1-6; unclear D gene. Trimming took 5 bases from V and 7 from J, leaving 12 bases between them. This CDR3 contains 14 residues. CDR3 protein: CASSRREENSPLHF. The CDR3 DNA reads TGTGCCAGCAGTAGACGGGAAGAAAATTCACCCCTCCACTTT.

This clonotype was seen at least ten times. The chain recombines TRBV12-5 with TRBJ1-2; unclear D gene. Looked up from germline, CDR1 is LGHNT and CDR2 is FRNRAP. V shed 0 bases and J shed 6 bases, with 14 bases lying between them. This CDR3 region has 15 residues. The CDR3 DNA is TGTGCTAGTGGTTTGGTATTGGCTGACACACATGGCTACACCTTC. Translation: CASGLVLADTHGYTF.

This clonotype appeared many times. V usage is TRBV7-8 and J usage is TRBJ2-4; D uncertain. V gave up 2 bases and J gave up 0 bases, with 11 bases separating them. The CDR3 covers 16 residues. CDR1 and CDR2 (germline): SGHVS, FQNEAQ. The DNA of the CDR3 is TGTGCCAGCAGCTTATTCGTAGCCCCAGCCAAAAACATTCAGTACTTC. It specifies CASSLFVAPAKNIQYF. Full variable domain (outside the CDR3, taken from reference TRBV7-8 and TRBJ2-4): GAGVSQSPRYKVAKRGQDVALRCDPISGHVSLFWYQQALGQGPEFLTYFQNEAQLDKSGLPSDRFFAERPEGSVSTLKIQRTQQEDSAVYLCASSLFVAPAKNIQYFGAGTRLSVL.

The CDR3 nucleotides read TGTGCCATCAGTGGGGGACGAAGTGAAGAGCAGTACTTC. This codes for CAISGGRSEEQYF. This chain connects TRBV10-3 to TRBJ2-7; the D gene could be TRBD1 or TRBD2 (5 bases each). Germline loops: CDR1 ENHRY, CDR2 SYGVKD. CDR3 length equals 13 residues. With 4 bases removed from V and 7 bases from J, the gap between germline ends came to 14 bases.

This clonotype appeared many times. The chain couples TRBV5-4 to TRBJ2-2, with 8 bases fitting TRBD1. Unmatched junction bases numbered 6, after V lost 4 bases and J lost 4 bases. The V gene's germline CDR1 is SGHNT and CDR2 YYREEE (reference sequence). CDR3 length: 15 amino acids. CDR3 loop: CASSRTGMGTGELFF. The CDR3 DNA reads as TGTGCCAGCAGCCGGACAGGGATGGGCACCGGGGAGCTGTTTTTT. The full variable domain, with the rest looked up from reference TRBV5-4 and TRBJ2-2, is ETGVTQSPTHLIKTRGQQVTLRCSSQSGHNTVSWYQQALGQGPQFIFQYYREEENGRGNFPPRFSGLQFPNYSSELNVNALELDDSALYLCASSRTGMGTGELFFGEGSRLTVL.

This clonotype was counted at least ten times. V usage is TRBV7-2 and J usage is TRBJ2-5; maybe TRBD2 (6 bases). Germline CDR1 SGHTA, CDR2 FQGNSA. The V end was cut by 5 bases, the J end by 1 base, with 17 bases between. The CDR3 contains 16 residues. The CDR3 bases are TGTGCCAGCAGCCGGCGGGGCAGGGCCCCCCAAGAGACCCAGTACTTC. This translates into CASSRRGRAPQETQYF. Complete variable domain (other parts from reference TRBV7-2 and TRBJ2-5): GAGVSQSPSNKVTEKGKDVELRCDPISGHTALYWYRQSLGQGLEFLIYFQGNSAPDKSGLPSDRFSAERTGGSVSTLTIQRTQQEDSAVYLCASSRRGRAPQETQYFGPGTRLLVL.

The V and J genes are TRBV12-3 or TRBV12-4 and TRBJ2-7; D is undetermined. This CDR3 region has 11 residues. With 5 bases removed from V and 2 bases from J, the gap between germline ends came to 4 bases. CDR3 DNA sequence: TGTGCCAGCAGTCGGGCCTACGAGCAGTACTTC. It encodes CASSRAYEQYF.

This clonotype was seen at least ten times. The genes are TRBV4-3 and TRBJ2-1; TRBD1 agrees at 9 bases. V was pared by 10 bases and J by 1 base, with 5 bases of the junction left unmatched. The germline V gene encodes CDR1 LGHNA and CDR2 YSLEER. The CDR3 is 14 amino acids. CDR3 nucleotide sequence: TGCGCCACTGGGACAGGGAGTTCCTACAATGAGCAGTTCTTC. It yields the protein CATGTGSSYNEQFF.

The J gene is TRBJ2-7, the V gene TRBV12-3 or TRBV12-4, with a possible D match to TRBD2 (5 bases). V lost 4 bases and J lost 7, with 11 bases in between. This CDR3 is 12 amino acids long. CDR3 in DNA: TGTGCCAGCAGTTCAAGGGTAGCGGAGCAGTACTTC. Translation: CASSSRVAEQYF.

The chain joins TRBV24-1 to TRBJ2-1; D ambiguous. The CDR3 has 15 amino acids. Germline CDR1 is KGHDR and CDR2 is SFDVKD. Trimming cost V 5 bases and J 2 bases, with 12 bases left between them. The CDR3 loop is CATSVVEAPYNEQFF. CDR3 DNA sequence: TGTGCCACCAGTGTTGTAGAAGCCCCCTACAATGAGCAGTTCTTC.

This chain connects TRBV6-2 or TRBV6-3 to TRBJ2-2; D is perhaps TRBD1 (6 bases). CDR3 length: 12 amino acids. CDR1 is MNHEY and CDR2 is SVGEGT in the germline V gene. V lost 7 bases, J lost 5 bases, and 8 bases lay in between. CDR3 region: CASTQGTGELFF. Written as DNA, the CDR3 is TGTGCCAGCACACAGGGTACCGGGGAGCTGTTTTTT.

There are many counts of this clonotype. CDR3 sequence: CASSRSASSYNSPLHF. CDR3 bases: TGCGCCAGCAGCCGATCGGCCAGTTCCTATAATTCACCCCTCCACTTT. The chain is built from TRBV4-1 and TRBJ1-6; no reliable D call. The CDR3 is 16 residues long. Trimming stripped 4 bases from V and 1 base from J, with 11 bases between. Germline values: CDR1 MGHRA, CDR2 YSYEKL.

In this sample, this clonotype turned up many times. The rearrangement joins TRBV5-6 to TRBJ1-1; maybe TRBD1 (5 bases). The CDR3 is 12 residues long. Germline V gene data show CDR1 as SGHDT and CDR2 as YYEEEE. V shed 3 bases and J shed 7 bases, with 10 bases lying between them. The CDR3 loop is CASSWGVNEAFF. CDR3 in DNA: TGTGCCAGCAGCTGGGGGGTAAATGAAGCTTTCTTT.

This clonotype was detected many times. DNA of the CDR3: TGCAGTGCTGGTACACCATTCTCTGGGGCCAACGTCCTGACTTTC. Translating it yields CSAGTPFSGANVLTF. The gene calls are TRBV20-1 and TRBJ2-6, with unresolved D. V lost 5 bases to trimming and J lost 0 bases, with 11 bases between them. Germline assignment: CDR1 DFQATT and CDR2 SNEGSKA (reference sequence). This CDR3 is built from 15 residues.

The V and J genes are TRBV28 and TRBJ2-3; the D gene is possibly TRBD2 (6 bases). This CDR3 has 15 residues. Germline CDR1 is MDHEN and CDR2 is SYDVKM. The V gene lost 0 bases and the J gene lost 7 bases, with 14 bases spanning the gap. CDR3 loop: CASSLWEGGKYTQYF. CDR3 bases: TGTGCCAGCAGTTTATGGGAGGGTGGGAAATATACGCAGTATTTT.

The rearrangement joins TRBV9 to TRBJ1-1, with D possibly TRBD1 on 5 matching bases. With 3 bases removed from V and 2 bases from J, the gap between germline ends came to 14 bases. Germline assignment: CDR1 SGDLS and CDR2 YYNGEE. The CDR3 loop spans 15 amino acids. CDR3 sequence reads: CASSGEWGSNTEAFF. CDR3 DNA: TGTGCCAGCAGCGGGGAGTGGGGGTCAAACACTGAAGCTTTCTTT. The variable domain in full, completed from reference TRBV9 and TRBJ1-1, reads DSGVTQTPKHLITATGQRVTLRCSPRSGDLSVYWYQQSLDQGLQFLIQYYNGEERAKGNILERFSAQQFPDLHSELNLSSLELGDSALYFCASSGEWGSNTEAFFGQGTRLTVV.

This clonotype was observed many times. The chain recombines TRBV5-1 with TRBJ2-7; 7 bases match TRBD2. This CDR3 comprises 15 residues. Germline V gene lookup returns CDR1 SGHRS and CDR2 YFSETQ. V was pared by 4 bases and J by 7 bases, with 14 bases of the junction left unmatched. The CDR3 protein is CASSPRDGGGVEQYF. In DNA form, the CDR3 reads TGCGCCAGCAGCCCCCGAGATGGGGGGGGAGTTGAGCAGTACTTC.

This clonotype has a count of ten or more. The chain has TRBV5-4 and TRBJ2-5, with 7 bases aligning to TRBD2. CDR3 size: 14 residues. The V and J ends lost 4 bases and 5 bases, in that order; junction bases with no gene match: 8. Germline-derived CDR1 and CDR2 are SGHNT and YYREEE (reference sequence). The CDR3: CASSPSGVTETQYF. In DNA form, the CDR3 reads TGTGCCAGCAGCCCCAGCGGGGTCACGGAGACCCAGTACTTC.

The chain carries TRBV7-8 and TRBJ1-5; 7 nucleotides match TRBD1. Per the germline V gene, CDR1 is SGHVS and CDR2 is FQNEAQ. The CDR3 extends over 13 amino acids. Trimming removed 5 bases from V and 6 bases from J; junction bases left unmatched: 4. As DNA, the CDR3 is TGTGCCAGCAGCCAGACAGGGTCTCAGCCCCAGCATTTT. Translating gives CASSQTGSQPQHF.

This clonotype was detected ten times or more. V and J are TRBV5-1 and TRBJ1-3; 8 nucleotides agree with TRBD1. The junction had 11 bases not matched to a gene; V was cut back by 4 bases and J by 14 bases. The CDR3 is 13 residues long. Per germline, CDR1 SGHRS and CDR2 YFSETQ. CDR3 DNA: TGCGCCAGCAGCGAAGAAGGACAGGGAGGCGTATATTTT. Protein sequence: CASSEEGQGGVYF.

The CDR3 is CASSLGFNTDTQYF. CDR3 nucleotides: TGTGCCAGCAGCTTAGGATTCAACACAGATACGCAGTATTTT. This chain joins TRBV7-8 and TRBJ2-3, with unresolved D. CDR3 size: 14 residues. The V gene lost 1 base and the J gene lost 2 bases, with 7 bases spanning the gap. Germline values: CDR1 SGHVS, CDR2 FQNEAQ.

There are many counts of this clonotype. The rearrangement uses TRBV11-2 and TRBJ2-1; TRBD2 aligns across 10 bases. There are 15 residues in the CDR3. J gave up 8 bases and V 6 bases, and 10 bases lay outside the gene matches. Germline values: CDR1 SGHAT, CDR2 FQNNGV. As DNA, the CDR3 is TGTGCCAGCAGAAACCTAGCGGGGGCCAGATATGAGCAGTTCTTC. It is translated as CASRNLAGARYEQFF.